This T cell receptor beta chain emerged from a study of cytomegalovirus exposure and HLA in healthy donors. This CDR3 region has 13 residues. Germline V gene lookup returns CDR1 GTSNPN and CDR2 SVGIG (reference sequence). V lost 3 bases, J lost 5 bases, and 11 bases lay in between. The PCR contained 60 Vbeta and 13 Jbeta primers. Produced via immunoSEQ multiplex PCR; TCRdb's table is partial and in-frame only. The sample has roughly 120,000 clones, approximately 80% seen once. The TCR sequence derives from a woman aged 25 to 39 in good health and CMV-seronegative. The chain carries TRBV30 and TRBJ1-5; no firm D call. Sequenced input: PBMCs. The CDR3: CAWSGQEDQPQHF. For the CDR3, the DNA is TGTGCCTGGAGCGGGCAGGAGGATCAGCCCCAGCATTTT.